This TCR beta chain stems from a study of neurological immune-mediated disorders. Sample time point: longitudinal time-point 2. Unsorted libraries were prepared from 2 million PBMCs held at -80 C. The CDR3 loop spans 14 amino acids. The ends lost 3 bases at V and 5 bases at J; junction bases unmatched: 3. Germline V CDR1 and CDR2: LGHDT, YNNKEL (reference sequence). 5'RACE generated cDNA with 10-nucleotide random UMIs. TCRdb independently ran MiXCR on the 5' RACE reads; one entry per CDR3 protein. The table includes roughly 45,000 distinct CDR3 sequences, around 12% detected once. The source material was PBMCs. The source of this sequence is a male donor with HTLV-1-associated myelopathy (HAM/TSP). The chain uses TRBV3-1 and TRBJ1-1; 10 bases match TRBD1. CDR3 nucleotide sequence: TGTGCCAGCAGCCAGGGACAGGGGAGGACTGAAGCTTTCTTT. Translation gives CASSQGQGRTEAFF.